These 29 T cell receptor beta chains originate from one sample sequenced in a study of cytomegalovirus exposure and HLA in healthy donors. Amplification used 60 Vbeta primers and 13 Jbeta primers. The assay was immunoSEQ multiplex PCR, and TCRdb's table has in-frame clones only and misses some. Seen here are some 180,000 clones, 9.5% to 15% observed once, and the top ten hold 7.8%. Material for sequencing was PBMCs. Every receptor here comes from a man aged 45-65 years in good health and CMV-seropositive.

This clone was recorded a few times. One end of the junction is discordant with germline, which a read error may explain. V and J are TRBV28 and TRBJ2-5; TRBD1 is a possible D gene (6 bases). CDR1 is MDHEN, CDR2 SYDVKM, per germline. This CDR3 spans 15 amino acids. The CDR3 coding sequence is TGTGCCAGCAGCTTATTAGACAGGAACAAAGAGACCCAGTACTTC. Translating it yields CASSLLDRNKETQYF.

This clone was detected only a few times. This chain uses TRBV5-4 with TRBJ2-3; TRBD2 might be the D (5 bases). CDR1 and CDR2 from the germline V gene are SGHNT and YYREEE (reference sequence). The CDR3 covers 17 residues. The V gene lost 0 bases and the J gene lost 0 bases, with 14 bases spanning the gap. The CDR3 loop reads CASSLGLARSSTDTQYF. The CDR3 DNA is TGTGCCAGCAGCTTGGGGTTAGCGAGGAGCAGCACAGATACGCAGTATTTT.

In its sample, this clone was seen a few times. The chain combines TRBV7-2 with TRBJ2-3, with D perhaps TRBD1 (6 bases). CDR1 is SGHTA, CDR2 FQGNSA, per germline. The CDR3 totals 14 residues. Trimming stripped 5 bases from V and 9 bases from J, with 18 bases between. This CDR3 is CASSLPGVLRTQYF. The CDR3 bases are TGTGCCAGCAGCCTCCCAGGGGTCCTCCGCACGCAGTATTTT.

The gene calls are TRBV27 and TRBJ1-2, with 8 bases matching TRBD1. The germline V gene encodes CDR1 MNHEY and CDR2 SMNVEV (reference sequence). V gave up 6 bases and J gave up 1 base; unmatched junction bases: 7. This CDR3 is built from 15 residues. The CDR3 sequence is CASSLMGQDNYGYTF. The CDR3 DNA reads TGTGCCAGCAGCCTTATGGGACAGGATAACTATGGCTACACCTTC.

The sample holds a few counts of this clone. The chain employs TRBV9 and TRBJ1-6; no firm D call. V was clipped by 0 bases and J by 7 bases, with 14 bases between them. The CDR3 spans 16 residues. Germline V gives CDR1 SGDLS, CDR2 YYNGEE. The CDR3 is CASSVDPLAGNSPLHF. CDR3 in DNA: TGTGCCAGCAGCGTAGACCCCCTGGCGGGAAATTCACCCCTCCACTTT.

The V and J genes are TRBV28 and TRBJ1-2; D is ambiguous. The CDR3 totals 16 residues. Germline CDR1 reads MDHEN; CDR2 reads SYDVKM. Deletions cut 10 bases from V and 4 bases from J, with 25 bases between. The CDR3 bases are TGTGCCATACAGCAGCCTGCGAGTATCCGTGGCTATGGCTACACCTTC. Translation gives CAIQQPASIRGYGYTF.

Details on this clone: One end of the junction varies from germline; a read error may be responsible. This chain joins TRBV29-1 and TRBJ2-5; 9 nucleotides align to TRBD2. Per the germline V gene, CDR1 is SQVTM and CDR2 is ANQGSEA. CDR3 size: 13 residues. This CDR3 reads CSGESGGSETQYF. Written as DNA, the CDR3 is TGCAGCGGTGAAAGCGGGGGGAGCGAGACCCAGTACTTC.

The V and J genes are TRBV28 and TRBJ1-6; D is possibly TRBD1 (5 bases). CDR3 length: 14 residues. Germline lookup yields CDR1 MDHEN and CDR2 SYDVKM. Trimming took 5 bases from V and 8 from J, leaving 13 bases between them. CDR3 nucleotide sequence: TGTGCCAGCAGTCCCCCAGGGAATGATTCACCCCTCCACTTT. Translated: CASSPPGNDSPLHF.

This sequence joins TRBV5-4 and TRBJ2-3; D gene ambiguous. The CDR3 contains 12 residues. The V gene's germline CDR1 is SGHNT and CDR2 YYREEE (reference sequence). Trimming took off 3 bases at V and 4 bases at J, with 6 bases between the two ends. The chain's CDR3 is CASSSSSDTQYF. The CDR3 DNA follows: TGTGCCAGCAGCTCCTCCTCAGATACGCAGTATTTT.

A few counts support this clone. The rearrangement joins TRBV7-9 to TRBJ1-5; D possibly corresponds to TRBD1 (5 bases). Trimming removed 1 base at V and 3 bases at J, with 13 bases between. The germline V gene has CDR1 SEHNR and CDR2 FQNEAQ (reference sequence). The CDR3 totals 16 residues. CDR3 amino acids: CASSLGGTDLNQPQHF. The CDR3 coding sequence is TGTGCCAGCAGCTTAGGCGGGACTGACCTCAATCAGCCCCAGCATTTT.

The chain is built from TRBV5-1 and TRBJ2-5; 13 bases map to TRBD2. Germline CDR1 reads SGHRS; CDR2 reads YFSETQ. Unmatched junction bases numbered 4, after V lost 6 bases and J lost 2 bases. The length of the CDR3 is 15 residues. The CDR3 here is CASTPLAGGQETQYF. DNA of the CDR3: TGCGCCAGCACCCCACTAGCGGGGGGGCAAGAGACCCAGTACTTC. The full variable domain, its missing parts supplied by reference TRBV5-1 and TRBJ2-5, is KAGVTQTPRYLIKTRGQQVTLSCSPISGHRSVSWYQQTPGQGLQFLFEYFSETQRNKGNFPGRFSGRQFSNSRSEMNVSTLELGDSALYLCASTPLAGGQETQYFGPGTRLLVL.

The V gene is TRBV7-7, the J gene TRBJ1-4; TRBD1 agrees at 7 bases. The CDR3 spans 15 residues. With V trimmed by 2 bases and J by 3 bases, 3 bases remained unmatched. The germline V gene encodes CDR1 SSHAT and CDR2 FNYEAQ (reference sequence). CDR3 sequence (DNA): TGTGCCAGCAGCTTAAACCAGGGGGCTAATGAAAAACTGTTTTTT. Amino acid sequence: CASSLNQGANEKLFF. The complete variable domain, with remaining parts taken from reference TRBV7-7 and TRBJ1-4, reads GAGVSQSPRYKVTKRGQDVTLRCDPISSHATLYWYQQALGQGPEFLTYFNYEAQPDKSGLPSDRFSAERPEGSISTLTIQRTEQRDSAMYRCASSLNQGANEKLFFGSGTQLSVL.

In its sample, this clone was seen a few times. This sequence joins TRBV2 and TRBJ2-7; no reliable D call. V was trimmed by 6 bases and J by 3 bases, leaving 12 bases between them. CDR3 size: 13 residues. CDR1 SNHLY and CDR2 FYNNEI come from the germline V gene. The CDR3 coding sequence is TGTGCCAGCAGCTACAAGAGAGGCTACGAGCAGTACTTC. Encoded protein: CASSYKRGYEQYF.

This clone occurred a few times. The chain has TRBV5-6 and TRBJ2-3; 10 bases agree with TRBD2. CDR3 length: 16 residues. J gave up 5 bases and V 3 bases, and 9 bases lay outside the gene matches. Germline loops: CDR1 SGHDT, CDR2 YYEEEE. The CDR3 loop is CASSSASGGALDTQYF. The CDR3 DNA sequence: TGTGCCAGCAGCTCCGCCAGCGGGGGGGCTCTAGATACGCAGTATTTT.

This chain links TRBV25-1 with TRBJ1-2; TRBD1 agrees at 7 bases. This CDR3 is built from 14 residues. Trimming cost V 2 bases and J 6 bases; bases outside gene matches: 6. CDR1 is MGHDK and CDR2 is SYGVNS in the germline V gene. CDR3 loop: CASSERGTVHGYTF. In DNA, the CDR3 is TGTGCCAGCAGTGAAAGGGGGACAGTTCATGGCTACACCTTC.

This chain connects TRBV7-8 to TRBJ1-1; D is ambiguous. Germline assignment: CDR1 SGHVS and CDR2 FQNEAQ. CDR3 length: 15 amino acids. V was clipped by 1 base and J by 0 bases, with 9 bases between them. CDR3 in amino acids: CASSLERGMNTEAFF. The CDR3 DNA follows: TGTGCCAGCAGCTTAGAACGGGGTATGAACACTGAAGCTTTCTTT.

This clone showed up just a few times. The V and J genes are TRBV2 and TRBJ1-6, with D uncertain. The CDR3 has 16 amino acids. The ends were cut back, 6 bases at V and 10 bases at J, with 22 bases in the middle. CDR1 is SNHLY and CDR2 is FYNNEI in the germline V gene. The CDR3 DNA is TGTGCCAGCAGCTCTCTTTGGAGTACGAAGAAGTCACCCCTCCACTTT. Translated, it gives CASSSLWSTKKSPLHF.

This clone was counted only a few times. The rearrangement links TRBV6-1 to TRBJ2-5; TRBD2 matches at 7 bases. Germline values: CDR1 MNHNS, CDR2 SASEGT. J was trimmed by 5 bases and V by 11 bases; bases with no gene match: 8. CDR3 length: 12 amino acids. The CDR3 region is CAAPGGGETQYF. Here the CDR3 DNA reads TGTGCCGCCCCCGGGGGAGGGGAGACCCAGTACTTC.

V is TRBV2 and J is TRBJ2-5, with D possibly matching TRBD2 (6 bases). The germline V gene has CDR1 SNHLY and CDR2 FYNNEI. V was cut by 6 bases and J by 1 base, with 12 bases left in between. CDR3 size: 14 residues. CDR3 protein: CASRPRLVQETQYF. The CDR3 DNA sequence: TGTGCCAGCAGGCCTCGACTAGTCCAAGAGACCCAGTACTTC.

The gene calls are TRBV6-1 and TRBJ1-4, with TRBD1 matching 8 bases. The CDR3 is 15 residues long. J lost 7 bases, V lost 6 bases, and 10 bases had no gene match. Germline CDR1 is MNHNS and CDR2 is SASEGT. CDR3 in DNA: TGTGCCAGCAGGGGGACAGGCAGTCCCCTTGAAAAACTGTTTTTT. Translation: CASRGTGSPLEKLFF.

This clone occurred a few times. This rearrangement joins TRBV9 to TRBJ2-1; tentatively, D is TRBD1 (6 bases). V was cut by 0 bases and J by 5 bases, with 18 bases left in between. The CDR3 has 17 residues. The germline CDR1 and CDR2 sequences are SGDLS and YYNGEE. CDR3 coding DNA: TGTGCCAGCAGCGTAGATTGGGGGCGCGTAGCCGACAATGAGCAGTTCTTC. This encodes CASSVDWGRVADNEQFF. The variable domain in full, completed from reference TRBV9 and TRBJ2-1, reads DSGVTQTPKHLITATGQRVTLRCSPRSGDLSVYWYQQSLDQGLQFLIQYYNGEERAKGNILERFSAQQFPDLHSELNLSSLELGDSALYFCASSVDWGRVADNEQFFGPGTRLTVL.

This sequence joins TRBV14 and TRBJ1-3, with D tentatively TRBD1 (6 bases). This CDR3 region has 13 residues. The V end was cut by 3 bases, the J end by 4 bases, with 7 bases between. In germline, CDR1 is SGHDN, CDR2 FVKESK. The CDR3 bases are TGTGCCAGCAGCCACCAGGGGGGAAACACCATATATTTT. It codes for CASSHQGGNTIYF.

This clone was found a few times. This chain joins TRBV9 and TRBJ1-3, with 8 positions matching TRBD1. V lost 0 bases and J lost 3; bases outside the gene matches: 11. This CDR3 comprises 18 residues. Germline assignment: CDR1 SGDLS and CDR2 YYNGEE. CDR3 bases: TGTGCCAGCAGCGTAGCTCCGCTACAGGGGGGAAATGGAAACACCATATATTTT. Translation gives CASSVAPLQGGNGNTIYF.

This clone was seen only a few times. This sequence joins TRBV14 and TRBJ1-1; D may be TRBD1 (5 bases). CDR3 length: 16 amino acids. Germline V gene lookup returns CDR1 SGHDN and CDR2 FVKESK. The germline V and J ends were trimmed by 4 bases and 0 bases, with 15 bases remaining between them. The CDR3: CASSLLGGVMNTEAFF. The CDR3 DNA reads as TGTGCCAGCAGCCTCCTGGGGGGAGTTATGAACACTGAAGCTTTCTTT.

This clone has only a few counts. The chain uses TRBV25-1 and TRBJ2-7, with a possible D match to TRBD2 (6 bases). Per germline, CDR1 MGHDK and CDR2 SYGVNS. There are 14 residues in the CDR3. V dropped 4 bases and J dropped 4 bases, with 14 bases sitting between them. The chain's CDR3 is CASSAPSGWYEQYF. Written as DNA, the CDR3 is TGTGCCAGCAGTGCCCCGAGCGGGTGGTACGAGCAGTACTTC.

This clone was detected a few times. V gene TRBV12-5 combines with J gene TRBJ2-1, with 7 bases lining up with TRBD1. CDR3 length equals 16 residues. Per the germline V gene, CDR1 is LGHNT and CDR2 is FRNRAP. V was clipped by 3 bases and J by 7 bases; unmatched bases: 12. CDR3 region: CASGFDGTAAGNEQFF. CDR3 coding DNA: TGTGCTAGTGGTTTTGACGGGACAGCAGCAGGGAATGAGCAGTTCTTC.

In this sample, this clone turned up a few times. V gene TRBV7-2 combines with J gene TRBJ2-7; TRBD2 might be the D (6 bases). Trimming stripped 1 base from V and 0 bases from J, with 10 bases between. In germline, CDR1 is SGHTA, CDR2 FQGNSA. The CDR3 covers 15 residues. The CDR3 DNA reads as TGTGCCAGCAGCTTAGGGGGCGGGGCCTCCTACGAGCAGTACTTC. Protein sequence: CASSLGGGASYEQYF.

The rearrangement joins TRBV6-5 to TRBJ2-2; D is undetermined. V lost 0 bases to trimming and J lost 0 bases, with 8 bases between them. This CDR3 has 16 residues. The germline V gene has CDR1 MNHEY and CDR2 SVGAGI. The CDR3, as DNA: TGTGCCAGCAGTTACTCGCACATCGCGAACACCGGGGAGCTGTTTTTT. As protein: CASSYSHIANTGELFF.

The chain combines TRBV7-9 with TRBJ2-1; D gene uncertain. Trimming shortened V by 1 base and J by 4 bases, and 5 bases separated the two germline ends. The CDR3 covers 13 residues. Germline-derived CDR1 and CDR2 are SEHNR and FQNEAQ (reference sequence). The CDR3 spells CASSLDLYNEQFF. CDR3 coding DNA: TGTGCCAGCAGCTTAGACCTATACAATGAGCAGTTCTTC.